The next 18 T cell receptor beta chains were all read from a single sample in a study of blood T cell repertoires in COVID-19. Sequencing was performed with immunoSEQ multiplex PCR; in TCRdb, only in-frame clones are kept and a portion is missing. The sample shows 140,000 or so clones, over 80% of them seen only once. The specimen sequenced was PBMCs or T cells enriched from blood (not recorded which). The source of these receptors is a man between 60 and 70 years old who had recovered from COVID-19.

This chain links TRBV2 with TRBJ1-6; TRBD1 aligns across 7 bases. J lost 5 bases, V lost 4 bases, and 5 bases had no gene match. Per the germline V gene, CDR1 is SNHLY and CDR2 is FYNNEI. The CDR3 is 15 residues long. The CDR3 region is CASSGGTAHNSPLHF. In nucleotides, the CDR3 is TGTGCCAGCAGTGGCGGGACAGCGCATAATTCACCCCTCCACTTT.

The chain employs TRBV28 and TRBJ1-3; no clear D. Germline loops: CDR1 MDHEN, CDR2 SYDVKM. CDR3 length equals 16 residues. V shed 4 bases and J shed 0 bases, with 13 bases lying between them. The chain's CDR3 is CASSSSGTISGNTIYF. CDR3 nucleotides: TGTGCCAGCAGTTCGTCAGGAACCATCTCTGGAAACACCATATATTTT.

The CDR3 DNA reads TGTGCCAGCAGCGTAGAAACATACAATGAGCAGTTCTTC. The encoded protein is CASSVETYNEQFF. This sequence joins TRBV9 and TRBJ2-1, with D unclear. CDR1 SGDLS and CDR2 YYNGEE come from the germline V gene. V lost 0 bases and J lost 4, with 5 bases in between. The length of the CDR3 is 13 residues.

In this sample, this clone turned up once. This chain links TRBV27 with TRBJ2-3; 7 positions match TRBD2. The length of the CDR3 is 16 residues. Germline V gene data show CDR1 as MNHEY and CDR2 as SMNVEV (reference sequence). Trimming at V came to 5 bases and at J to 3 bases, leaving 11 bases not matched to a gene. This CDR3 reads CASSRAGGSGTDTQYF. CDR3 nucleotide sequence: TGTGCCAGCAGTCGTGCTGGCGGGAGTGGGACAGATACGCAGTATTTT.

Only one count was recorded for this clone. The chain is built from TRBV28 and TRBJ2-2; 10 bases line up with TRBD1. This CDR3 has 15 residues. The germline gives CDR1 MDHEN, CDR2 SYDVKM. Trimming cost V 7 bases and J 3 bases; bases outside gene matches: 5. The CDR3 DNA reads TGTGCCAGCATGTACGACAGGGGGCACACCGGGGAGCTGTTTTTT. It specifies CASMYDRGHTGELFF.

CDR3 in DNA: TGTGCCAGCAGCTTCGCGACAGGGGACTACAATGAGCAGTTCTTC. It translates to CASSFATGDYNEQFF. This rearrangement joins TRBV11-2 to TRBJ2-1; 8 bases agree with TRBD1. V dropped 3 bases and J dropped 3; count of bases not matched to a gene: 4. The CDR3 is 15 amino acids. In germline, CDR1 is SGHAT, CDR2 FQNNGV.

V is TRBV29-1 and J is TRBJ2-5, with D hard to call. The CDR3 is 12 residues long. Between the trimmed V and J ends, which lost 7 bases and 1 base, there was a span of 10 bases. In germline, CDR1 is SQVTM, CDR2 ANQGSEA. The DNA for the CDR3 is TGCAGCGCCGAACTCCGCCAAGAGACCCAGTACTTC. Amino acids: CSAELRQETQYF. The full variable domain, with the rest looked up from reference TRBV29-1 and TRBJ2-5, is SAVISQKPSRDICQRGTSLTIQCQVDSQVTMMFWYRQQPGQSLTLIATANQGSEATYESGFVIDKFPISRPNLTFSTLTVSNMSPEDSSIYLCSAELRQETQYFGPGTRLLVL.

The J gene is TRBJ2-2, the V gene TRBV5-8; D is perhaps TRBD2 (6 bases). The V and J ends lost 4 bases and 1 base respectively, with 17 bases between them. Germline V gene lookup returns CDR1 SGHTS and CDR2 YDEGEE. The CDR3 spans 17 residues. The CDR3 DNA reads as TGTGCCAGCAGCCAGGACCCGCGGGAAGGGAACACCGGGGAGCTGTTTTTT. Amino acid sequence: CASSQDPREGNTGELFF.

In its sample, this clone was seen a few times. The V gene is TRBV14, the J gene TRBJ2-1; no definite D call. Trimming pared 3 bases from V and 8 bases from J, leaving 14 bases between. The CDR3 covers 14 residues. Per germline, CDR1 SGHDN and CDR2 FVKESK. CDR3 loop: CASSHPPHSYEQFF. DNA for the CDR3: TGTGCCAGCAGCCACCCGCCCCACTCCTATGAGCAGTTCTTC.

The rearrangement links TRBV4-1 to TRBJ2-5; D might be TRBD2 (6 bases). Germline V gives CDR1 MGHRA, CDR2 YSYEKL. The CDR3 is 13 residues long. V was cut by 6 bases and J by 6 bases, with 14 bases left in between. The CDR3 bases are TGCGCCAGCAGTCGACTAGAGGCAAAGACCCAGTACTTC. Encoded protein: CASSRLEAKTQYF.

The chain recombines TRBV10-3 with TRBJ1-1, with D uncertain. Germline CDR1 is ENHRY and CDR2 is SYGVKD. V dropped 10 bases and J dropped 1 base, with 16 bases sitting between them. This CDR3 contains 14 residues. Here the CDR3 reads CATRDSQRNTEAFF. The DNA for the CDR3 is TGTGCCACTCGGGATTCTCAACGGAACACTGAAGCTTTCTTT.

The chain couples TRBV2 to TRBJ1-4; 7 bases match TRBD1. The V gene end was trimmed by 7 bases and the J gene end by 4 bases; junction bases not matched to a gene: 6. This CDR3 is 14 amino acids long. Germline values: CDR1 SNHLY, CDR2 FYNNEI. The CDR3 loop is CASISGQINEKLFF. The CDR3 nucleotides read TGTGCCAGCATTTCGGGACAGATTAATGAAAAACTGTTTTTT.

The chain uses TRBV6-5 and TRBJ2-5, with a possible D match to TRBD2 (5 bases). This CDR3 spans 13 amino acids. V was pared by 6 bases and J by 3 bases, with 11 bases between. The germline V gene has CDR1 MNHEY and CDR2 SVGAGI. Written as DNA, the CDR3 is TGTGCCAGCAGGGGAAGCGGCAAAGAGACCCAGTACTTC. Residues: CASRGSGKETQYF.

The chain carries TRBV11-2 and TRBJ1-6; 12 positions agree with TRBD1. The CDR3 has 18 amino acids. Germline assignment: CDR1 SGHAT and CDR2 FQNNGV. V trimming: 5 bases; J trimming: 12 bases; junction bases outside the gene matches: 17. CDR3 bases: TGTGCCAGCAGCAAAGGCACTGGGACAGGGGGCGGCTCATTACCCCTCCACTTT. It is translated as CASSKGTGTGGGSLPLHF.

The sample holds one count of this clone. This chain's CDR3 is CASSLPGQTYEQYF. The CDR3 coding sequence is TGTGCCAGCAGCTTGCCGGGACAAACCTACGAGCAGTACTTC. V is TRBV5-6 and J is TRBJ2-7, with a possible D match to TRBD1 (6 bases). The germline CDR1 and CDR2 sequences are SGHDT and YYEEEE. With 1 base removed from V and 2 bases from J, the gap between germline ends came to 10 bases. The length of the CDR3 is 14 residues. Variable domain in full (rest from reference TRBV5-6 and TRBJ2-7): DAGVTQSPTHLIKTRGQQVTLRCSPKSGHDTVSWYQQALGQGPQFIFQYYEEEERQRGNFPDRFSGHQFPNYSSELNVNALLLGDSALYLCASSLPGQTYEQYFGPGTRLTVT.

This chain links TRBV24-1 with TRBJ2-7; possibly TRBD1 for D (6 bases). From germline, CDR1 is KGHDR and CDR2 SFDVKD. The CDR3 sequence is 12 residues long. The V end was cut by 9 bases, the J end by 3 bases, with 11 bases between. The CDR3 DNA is TGTGCCACCGGGACACACTTCTACGAGCAGTACTTC. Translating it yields CATGTHFYEQYF.

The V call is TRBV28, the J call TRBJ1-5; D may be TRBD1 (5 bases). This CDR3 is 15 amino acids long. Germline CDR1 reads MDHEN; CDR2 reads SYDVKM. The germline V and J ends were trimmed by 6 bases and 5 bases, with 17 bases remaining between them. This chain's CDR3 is CASRPDTPLDQPQHF. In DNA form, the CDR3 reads TGTGCCAGCAGACCGGACACCCCGTTAGATCAGCCCCAGCATTTT.

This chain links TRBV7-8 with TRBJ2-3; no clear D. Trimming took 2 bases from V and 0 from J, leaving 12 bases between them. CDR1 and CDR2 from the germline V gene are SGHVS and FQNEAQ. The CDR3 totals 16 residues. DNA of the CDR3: TGTGCCAGCAGCTTAAGGCCTTCGGGTAGCACAGATACGCAGTATTTT. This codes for CASSLRPSGSTDTQYF.